The rows below give T cell receptor beta chains drawn from one sample of a study of T cell responses to AZD1222 COVID-19 vaccine. Sequencing was performed with immunoSEQ multiplex PCR; in TCRdb, only in-frame clones are kept and a portion is missing. The table has about 150,000 clones, 92% seen once. This sample comprised peripheral blood, obtained on day 0 of AZD1222 vaccination. The receptor set was obtained from an adult in good health. CDR3s include the opening cysteine and the closing phenylalanine or tryptophan. Each record gives: V gene, clone size, D gene, J gene, CDR3 DNA, CDR3 protein. The D gene is left open where the match is weak. Size values are once, few and many counts, or a class for expanded clones, and some rows have none.

>TRBV9|NA|TRBD1|TRBJ2-1
TGTGCCAGCAGCCCCACAGGGGGCAGCGATGAGCAGTTCTTC
CASSPTGGSDEQFF
>TRBV12-3/TRBV12-4|NA|NA|TRBJ1-2
TGTGCTGGGGGGATGGGGACAAACTATGGCTACACCTTC
CAGGMGTNYGYTF
>TRBV7-2|NA|NA|TRBJ2-1
TGTGCCAGCAGCTTAGAGGCGGGGACAAACAATGAGCAGTTCTTC
CASSLEAGTNNEQFF
>TRBV11-2|NA|TRBD2|TRBJ2-7
TGTGCCAGCAGCTCCCCTGCCGGACTAGCGGGGGGGCAATACTTC
CASSSPAGLAGGQYF
>TRBV6-2/TRBV6-3|NA|NA|TRBJ2-3
TGTGCCAGCAGTTGGGGGGCAGATACGCAGTATTTT
CASSWGADTQYF
>TRBV4-3|NA|TRBD1|TRBJ2-7
TGCGCCAGCAGCCAAGGCTTGTGGGACAGGACCTACGAGCAGTACTTC
CASSQGLWDRTYEQYF
>TRBV18|NA|NA|TRBJ1-5
TGTGCCAGCTCACCGGACCAGGTCTTGCCCCAGCATTTT
CASSPDQVLPQHF
>TRBV11-2|medium-sized|TRBD1|TRBJ1-1
TGTGCCAGCAGCCTTGCCGGGACAGGAACGAACACTGAAGCTTTCTTT
CASSLAGTGTNTEAFF
>TRBV6-2/TRBV6-3|once|TRBD1|TRBJ2-1
TGTGCCAGCAGTTACTTAATTTCCGGGACAGCCTACAATGAGCAGTTCTTC
CASSYLISGTAYNEQFF
>TRBV7-3|NA|TRBD2|TRBJ2-3
TGTGCCAGCAGCTTATTTGCGGGGGGAAGCACAGATACGCAGTATTTT
CASSLFAGGSTDTQYF
>TRBV2|few|TRBD1|TRBJ1-5
TGTGCCAGCAGTGATGGGACAGGTAATCAGCCCCAGCATTTT
CASSDGTGNQPQHF
>TRBV4-1|NA|TRBD1|TRBJ1-5
TGCGCCAGCAGCCTCCGGGACAGGGGTCAGCCCCAGCATTTT
CASSLRDRGQPQHF
>TRBV18|NA|NA|TRBJ2-7
TGTGCCAGCTCATCCGACAGATACGAGCAGTACTTC
CASSSDRYEQYF
>TRBV5-8|NA|NA|TRBJ1-5
TGTGCCAGCAGCTTGGCAGACAGCTCCCAGCATTTT
CASSLADSSQHF
>TRBV13|NA|NA|TRBJ1-5
TGTGCCAGCAGCTTGGGTCTTCGACGGGGGCCCAATCAGCCCCAGCATTTT
CASSLGLRRGPNQPQHF
>TRBV12-3/TRBV12-4|NA|NA|TRBJ2-1
TGTGCCAGCAGTTTCCCACGCGGTGAGCAGTTCTTC
CASSFPRGEQFF
>TRBV6-1|NA|NA|TRBJ1-3
TGTGCCACCCACCCGCCCCCAGCCAGCCGAAACACCATATATTTT
CATHPPPASRNTIYF
>TRBV7-8|NA|NA|TRBJ1-1
TGTGCCAGCAGCTTATTCGGGAATTCTGAAGCTTTCTTT
CASSLFGNSEAFF
>TRBV4-1|NA|NA|TRBJ1-5
TGCGCCAGCAGCCAAGATAGAATTAATCAGCCCCAGCATTTT
CASSQDRINQPQHF
>TRBV4-2|NA|TRBD1|TRBJ1-2
TGTGCCAGCAGCCAAGATCGGGACAGGGTATCTGGCTACACCTTC
CASSQDRDRVSGYTF
>TRBV10-3|NA|NA|TRBJ1-5
TGTGCCATCAGGGATGGTACTGGCCAGCCCCAGCATTTT
CAIRDGTGQPQHF
>TRBV5-1|NA|NA|TRBJ2-3
TGCGCCAGCAGCTTGGGTGGGACAGATACGCAGTATTTT
CASSLGGTDTQYF
>TRBV19|once|NA|TRBJ1-5
TGTGCCAGTAGTCCCCGGAATCAGCCCCAGCATTTT
CASSPRNQPQHF
>TRBV24-1|NA|NA|TRBJ2-7
TGTGCCACCAGTGATTTAAAGGGCTACGAGCAGTACTTC
CATSDLKGYEQYF
>TRBV9|once|TRBD2|TRBJ2-7
TGTGCCAGCAGCGCGGGAGGGGGGGACTCCTACGAGCAGTACTTC
CASSAGGGDSYEQYF
>TRBV5-1|NA|TRBD1|TRBJ2-2
TGCGCCAGCAGCTTCTCGACAGGGTTAGGCACCGGGGAGCTGTTTTTT
CASSFSTGLGTGELFF
>TRBV2|NA|TRBD1|TRBJ1-1
TGTGCCAGCAGAGACAGGGAGAACACTGAAGCTTTCTTT
CASRDRENTEAFF
>TRBV10-2|NA|NA|TRBJ2-3
TGCGCCAGCAGTTTCGGGACCAACACAGATACGCAGTATTTT
CASSFGTNTDTQYF
>TRBV4-2|NA|NA|TRBJ1-3
TGTGCCAGCAGCCATCCTTTCCGGGGGCTAAACTCTGGAAACACCATATATTTT
CASSHPFRGLNSGNTIYF
>TRBV6-5|NA|TRBD1|TRBJ1-1
TGTGCCAGCAGTTCGGTCAGGGGGGTTGGATCCACTGAAGCTTTCTTT
CASSSVRGVGSTEAFF
>TRBV20-1|NA|TRBD2|TRBJ2-7
TGCAGTGCTAGTACCGGACTAGCGGCCTACGAGCAGTACTTC
CSASTGLAAYEQYF
>TRBV7-2|few|NA|TRBJ1-2
TGTGCCAGCAGCCCCCGTCGTGGCATTGCTAACTATGGCTACACCTTC
CASSPRRGIANYGYTF
>TRBV5-1|NA|NA|TRBJ1-5
TGCGCCAGCAGCTTGGACAGGGACGGTCAGCCCCAGCATTTT
CASSLDRDGQPQHF
>TRBV7-6|NA|NA|TRBJ1-4
TGTGCCAGCAGCCGTGGGGCAACTAATGAAAAACTGTTTTTT
CASSRGATNEKLFF
>TRBV3-1/TRBV3-2|once|TRBD1|TRBJ1-2
TGTGCCAGCAGCCAAGGACAGGGGCTTTTTAGTGGCTACACCTTC
CASSQGQGLFSGYTF
>TRBV3-1/TRBV3-2|NA|NA|TRBJ2-7
TGTGCCAGCAGCTTCTTGAAACTGGGCTTCTACGAGCAGTACTTC
CASSFLKLGFYEQYF
>TRBV6-1|NA|NA|TRBJ2-7
TGTGCCAGCAGTGAAGTAATGGGAAGCTCCTACGAGCAGTACTTC
CASSEVMGSSYEQYF
>TRBV11-2|NA|TRBD2|TRBJ2-5
TGTGCCAGCAGCTCATTAGCGGGGGGGCAAGAGACCCAGTACTTC
CASSSLAGGQETQYF
>TRBV4-2|NA|NA|TRBJ1-1
TGTGCCAGCAGCCACTACTCGACAGACTATAACACTGAAGCTTTCTTT
CASSHYSTDYNTEAFF
>TRBV2|NA|TRBD1|TRBJ1-6
TGTGCCGGATACAGGGGAGGAAATTCACCCCTCCACTTT
CAGYRGGNSPLHF
>TRBV10-3|NA|NA|TRBJ1-1
TGTGCCACCTCCTCAGGACGGGGACTCATGAACACTGAAGCTTTCTTT
CATSSGRGLMNTEAFF
>TRBV28|NA|NA|TRBJ2-6
TGTGCCAGCAGTTTGCATCGTGACGAAAGCTCTGGGGCCAACGTCCTGACTTTC
CASSLHRDESSGANVLTF
>TRBV4-3|NA|NA|TRBJ1-3
TGCGCCAGCAGCCAAGATGCCAGCGCTGGAAACACCATATATTTT
CASSQDASAGNTIYF
>TRBV28|NA|NA|TRBJ2-5
TGTGCCTCGGGTAGGGGAAAAGAGACCCAGTACTTC
CASGRGKETQYF
>TRBV3-1/TRBV3-2|NA|NA|TRBJ1-2
TGTGCCAGCAGCCAAGATCTGGGACTCACTCGAGGATACGGCTACACCTTC
CASSQDLGLTRGYGYTF
>TRBV4-2|NA|NA|TRBJ2-1
TGTGCCAGCAGCCTTAGACCATTGATGGGCTATGAGCAGTTCTTC
CASSLRPLMGYEQFF
>TRBV10-1|NA|NA|TRBJ2-7
TGCGCCAGCAGTTCGAAATTGGGAACAGGCTACGAGCAGTACTTC
CASSSKLGTGYEQYF
>TRBV4-3|NA|NA|TRBJ1-2
TGCGCCAGCAGCCAAGACAGGGTTTCCTATGGCTACACCTTC
CASSQDRVSYGYTF
>TRBV4-3|once|TRBD1|TRBJ2-1
TGCGCCAGCAGCCTAGCCAGGGGGTTCAACAATGAGCAGTTCTTC
CASSLARGFNNEQFF
>TRBV5-5|NA|TRBD1|TRBJ2-7
TGTGCCAGCAGCTTGACGGGACAGGTGGCATACGAGCAGTACTTC
CASSLTGQVAYEQYF